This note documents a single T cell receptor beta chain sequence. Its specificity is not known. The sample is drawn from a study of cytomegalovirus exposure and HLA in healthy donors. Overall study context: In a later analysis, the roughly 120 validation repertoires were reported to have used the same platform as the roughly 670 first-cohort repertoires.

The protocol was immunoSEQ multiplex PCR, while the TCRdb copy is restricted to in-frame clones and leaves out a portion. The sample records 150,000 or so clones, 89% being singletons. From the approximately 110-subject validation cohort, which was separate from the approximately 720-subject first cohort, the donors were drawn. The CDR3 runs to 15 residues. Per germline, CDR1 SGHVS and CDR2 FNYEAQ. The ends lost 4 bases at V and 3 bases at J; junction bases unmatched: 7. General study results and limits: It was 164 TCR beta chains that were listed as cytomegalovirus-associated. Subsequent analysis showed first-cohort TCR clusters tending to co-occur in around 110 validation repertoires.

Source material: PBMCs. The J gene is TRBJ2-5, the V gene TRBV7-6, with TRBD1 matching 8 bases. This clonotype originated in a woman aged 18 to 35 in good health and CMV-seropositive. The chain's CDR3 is CASSYEGQVKETQYF. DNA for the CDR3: TGTGCCAGCAGCTACGAGGGACAGGTTAAAGAGACCCAGTACTTC.